Listed below are T cell receptor beta chains from one sample, sequenced in a study of cytomegalovirus exposure and HLA in healthy donors. Clones were sequenced by immunoSEQ multiplex PCR, and TCRdb holds only the in-frame ones, with some missing. Here the sample spans 93,000 or so clones, around 65% being singletons. Sequencing was performed on PBMCs. Every receptor here comes from a woman aged 50 to 60 in good health and CMV-seronegative. Both conserved end residues are part of each CDR3. Each record gives: D gene, CDR3 length, J gene, V gene, clone size, CDR3 DNA, CDR3 protein. The D gene is left open where the match is weak. Clone size is given for some rows only: seen once, a few or many times, or a class if the clone is expanded.

d_call: -; cdr3_length: 13; j_call: TRBJ1-4; v_call: TRBV19; clone_size: -; cdr3_nt: TGTGCCAGTATGCGGGGGATGGGTGAAAAACTGTTTTTT; cdr3_aa: CASMRGMGEKLFF
d_call: -; cdr3_length: 16; j_call: TRBJ2-7; v_call: TRBV27; clone_size: -; cdr3_nt: TGTGCCAGCAGTTTTGTCAGGGGCGTTTCTGTCTACGAGCAGTACTTC; cdr3_aa: CASSFVRGVSVYEQYF
d_call: TRBD2; cdr3_length: 17; j_call: TRBJ2-1; v_call: TRBV6-4; clone_size: -; cdr3_nt: TGTGCCAGCAGTGACTCCGGGAGTAGCGGGAGCTACAATGAGCAGTTCTTC; cdr3_aa: CASSDSGSSGSYNEQFF
d_call: TRBD2; cdr3_length: 16; j_call: TRBJ2-3; v_call: TRBV7-2; clone_size: -; cdr3_nt: TGTGCCAGCAGCCCTGTTGGGCGGGGGGCCCCAGATACGCAGTATTTT; cdr3_aa: CASSPVGRGAPDTQYF
d_call: -; cdr3_length: 15; j_call: TRBJ1-4; v_call: TRBV18; clone_size: -; cdr3_nt: TGTGCCAGCCTGGCGTGGTCAAGGGGGAATGAAAAACTGTTTTTT; cdr3_aa: CASLAWSRGNEKLFF
d_call: TRBD2; cdr3_length: 17; j_call: TRBJ2-1; v_call: TRBV13; clone_size: -; cdr3_nt: TGTGCCAGCAGCAATCCCCTCCTAGCGGGCTCCTACAATGAGCAGTTCTTC; cdr3_aa: CASSNPLLAGSYNEQFF
d_call: -; cdr3_length: 15; j_call: TRBJ2-7; v_call: TRBV7-2; clone_size: -; cdr3_nt: TGTGCCAGCAGTTCGACTGGGGGGAATCCCTACGAGCAGTACTTC; cdr3_aa: CASSSTGGNPYEQYF
d_call: -; cdr3_length: 13; j_call: TRBJ2-5; v_call: TRBV5-1; clone_size: few; cdr3_nt: TGCGCCAGCAGCTACCAGGGTCGGGAGACCCAGTACTTC; cdr3_aa: CASSYQGRETQYF
d_call: TRBD1; cdr3_length: 15; j_call: TRBJ1-1; v_call: TRBV14; clone_size: few; cdr3_nt: TGTGCCAGCAGCCAAGCCGGGACAGCTAAACGGGGAGCTTTCTTT; cdr3_aa: CASSQAGTAKRGAFF
d_call: TRBD2; cdr3_length: 20; j_call: TRBJ2-3; v_call: TRBV7-8; clone_size: few; cdr3_nt: TGTGCCAGCAGCTTACGCCAGGCCCCGGGACTAGCGGGATCAAGAGATACGCAGTATTTT; cdr3_aa: CASSLRQAPGLAGSRDTQYF
d_call: -; cdr3_length: 15; j_call: TRBJ1-2; v_call: TRBV4-1; clone_size: -; cdr3_nt: TGCGCCAGCAGCCAAGTTCACGGGGTCCTCTATGGCTACACCTTC; cdr3_aa: CASSQVHGVLYGYTF
d_call: TRBD1; cdr3_length: 14; j_call: TRBJ1-6; v_call: TRBV5-1; clone_size: -; cdr3_nt: TGCGCCAGCAGCTGGGACAGCGAAAATTCACCCCTCCACTTT; cdr3_aa: CASSWDSENSPLHF
d_call: -; cdr3_length: 13; j_call: TRBJ2-7; v_call: TRBV29-1; clone_size: once; cdr3_nt: TGCAGCGGCGCACGGGGTTACGGCTACGAGCAGTACTTC; cdr3_aa: CSGARGYGYEQYF
d_call: TRBD1; cdr3_length: 15; j_call: TRBJ2-7; v_call: TRBV14; clone_size: -; cdr3_nt: TGTGCCAGCAGCCAGATGGGGACAGCTTCCGACGAGCAGTACTTC; cdr3_aa: CASSQMGTASDEQYF
d_call: TRBD1; cdr3_length: 20; j_call: TRBJ2-4; v_call: TRBV5-1; clone_size: few; cdr3_nt: TGCGCCAGCAGCTTGGAAGAAAGGGACAGGGTCGGTGTAGCCAAAAACATTCAGTACTTC; cdr3_aa: CASSLEERDRVGVAKNIQYF
d_call: TRBD1; cdr3_length: 13; j_call: TRBJ2-1; v_call: TRBV19; clone_size: -; cdr3_nt: TGTGCCAGTTCGACAGGGACATACAATGAGCAGTTCTTC; cdr3_aa: CASSTGTYNEQFF
d_call: -; cdr3_length: 16; j_call: TRBJ1-6; v_call: TRBV11-2; clone_size: -; cdr3_nt: TGTGCCAGCAGCTTAGTGGCAGGGGATCTTAATTCACCCCTCCACTTT; cdr3_aa: CASSLVAGDLNSPLHF
d_call: -; cdr3_length: 14; j_call: TRBJ1-1; v_call: TRBV5-1; clone_size: -; cdr3_nt: TGCGCCAGCAGCTTCGGGGTGGGCGAGACTGAAGCTTTCTTT; cdr3_aa: CASSFGVGETEAFF
d_call: -; cdr3_length: 12; j_call: TRBJ2-5; v_call: TRBV7-6; clone_size: -; cdr3_nt: TGTGCCAGCAGCTTGCTACAAGAGACCCAGTACTTC; cdr3_aa: CASSLLQETQYF
d_call: -; cdr3_length: 15; j_call: TRBJ2-3; v_call: TRBV27; clone_size: -; cdr3_nt: TGTGCCAGCAGTTTATCCGTGGGCCGCACAGATACGCAGTATTTT; cdr3_aa: CASSLSVGRTDTQYF
d_call: -; cdr3_length: 13; j_call: TRBJ2-5; v_call: TRBV5-6; clone_size: once; cdr3_nt: TGTGCCAGCAGCGCGCCGGGACTAGAGACCCAGTACTTC; cdr3_aa: CASSAPGLETQYF
d_call: -; cdr3_length: 14; j_call: TRBJ2-5; v_call: TRBV19; clone_size: -; cdr3_nt: TGTGCCAGTAGTATCGGGTCAGGGGAAGAGACCCAGTACTTC; cdr3_aa: CASSIGSGEETQYF
d_call: TRBD1; cdr3_length: 18; j_call: TRBJ2-1; v_call: TRBV5-6; clone_size: -; cdr3_nt: TGTGCCAGCAGCTCCAGGGACAGGGGGACTTCGGGACCTTACTCGCGGTTCTTC; cdr3_aa: CASSSRDRGTSGPYSRFF
d_call: TRBD2; cdr3_length: 16; j_call: TRBJ2-1; v_call: TRBV7-6; clone_size: -; cdr3_nt: TGTGCCAGCAGCTTGACTCCGGGACTAGCGGGAGGGGAGCAGTTCTTC; cdr3_aa: CASSLTPGLAGGEQFF
d_call: -; cdr3_length: 13; j_call: TRBJ2-3; v_call: TRBV5-1; clone_size: -; cdr3_nt: TGCGCCAGCAGCGGCGAGGTGGCAGATACGCAGTATTTT; cdr3_aa: CASSGEVADTQYF
d_call: TRBD2; cdr3_length: 22; j_call: TRBJ2-7; v_call: TRBV7-8; clone_size: -; cdr3_nt: TGTGCCAGCAGACCCGTAGGCAGATCCGGACTAGCGGGAGCTTCACCCTATTACGAGCAGTACTTC; cdr3_aa: CASRPVGRSGLAGASPYYEQYF
d_call: TRBD1; cdr3_length: 15; j_call: TRBJ1-1; v_call: TRBV28; clone_size: -; cdr3_nt: TGTGCCAGCGGTTACCTGCAGGGGGGGAACACTGAAGCTTTCTTT; cdr3_aa: CASGYLQGGNTEAFF
d_call: -; cdr3_length: 15; j_call: TRBJ2-3; v_call: TRBV5-4; clone_size: -; cdr3_nt: TGTGCCAGCAGCTTGGGGGGGCGCGGTGCAGATACGCAGTATTTT; cdr3_aa: CASSLGGRGADTQYF
d_call: TRBD2; cdr3_length: 14; j_call: TRBJ2-1; v_call: TRBV10-3; clone_size: -; cdr3_nt: TGTGCCATCAGTGCCGGGGAGGGAGACAATGAGCAGTTCTTC; cdr3_aa: CAISAGEGDNEQFF
d_call: -; cdr3_length: 14; j_call: TRBJ1-2; v_call: TRBV4-1; clone_size: few; cdr3_nt: TGCGCCAGCAGCCAAGATCACCAGTTGGATGGCTACACCTTC; cdr3_aa: CASSQDHQLDGYTF
d_call: -; cdr3_length: 18; j_call: TRBJ1-2; v_call: TRBV7-8; clone_size: -; cdr3_nt: TGTGCCAGCAGCTTAGGCGGGATAAATTCCAGGGTCAACTATGGCTACACCTTC; cdr3_aa: CASSLGGINSRVNYGYTF
d_call: -; cdr3_length: 14; j_call: TRBJ1-1; v_call: TRBV2; clone_size: -; cdr3_nt: TGTGCCAGCAGTGAAGGGCAGATGAACACTGAAGCTTTCTTT; cdr3_aa: CASSEGQMNTEAFF
d_call: -; cdr3_length: 14; j_call: TRBJ2-1; v_call: TRBV7-9; clone_size: -; cdr3_nt: TGTGCCAGCAGCCTAGGGTCCAGTTCCAATGAGCAGTTCTTC; cdr3_aa: CASSLGSSSNEQFF
d_call: TRBD1; cdr3_length: 14; j_call: TRBJ2-5; v_call: TRBV7-6; clone_size: -; cdr3_nt: TGTGCCAGCAGGGAGAGGACAGGGGTTGAGACCCAGTACTTC; cdr3_aa: CASRERTGVETQYF
d_call: -; cdr3_length: 10; j_call: TRBJ2-7; v_call: TRBV29-1; clone_size: -; cdr3_nt: TGCAGCGTGGGGGGGCACGAGCAGTACTTC; cdr3_aa: CSVGGHEQYF
d_call: -; cdr3_length: 13; j_call: TRBJ1-1; v_call: TRBV7-2; clone_size: few; cdr3_nt: TGTGCCAGCAGCAATCAGGAGAACACTGAAGCTTTCTTT; cdr3_aa: CASSNQENTEAFF
d_call: -; cdr3_length: 12; j_call: TRBJ1-1; v_call: TRBV7-9; clone_size: -; cdr3_nt: TGTTCCAGCAGCTTAGGGGCAGAACGCGTTTTCTTT; cdr3_aa: CSSSLGAERVFF
d_call: TRBD2; cdr3_length: 16; j_call: TRBJ2-1; v_call: TRBV7-2; clone_size: -; cdr3_nt: TGTGCCAGCAGCTCGGCCCCCGGACTAGCGGGTAATGAGCAGTTCTTC; cdr3_aa: CASSSAPGLAGNEQFF
d_call: -; cdr3_length: 15; j_call: TRBJ1-2; v_call: TRBV6-5; clone_size: -; cdr3_nt: TGTGCCAGCGGATTAATTCCAGGGGATGGCTATGGCTACACCTTC; cdr3_aa: CASGLIPGDGYGYTF
d_call: TRBD1; cdr3_length: 18; j_call: TRBJ2-4; v_call: TRBV7-3; clone_size: -; cdr3_nt: TGTGCCAGCAGCGCCACAGGGGGGATCTACGGGGCCAAAAACATTCAGTACTTC; cdr3_aa: CASSATGGIYGAKNIQYF
d_call: -; cdr3_length: 14; j_call: TRBJ2-5; v_call: TRBV2; clone_size: -; cdr3_nt: TGTGCCAGCAGTCCTGACAGAGACCAAGAGACCCAGTACTTC; cdr3_aa: CASSPDRDQETQYF
d_call: -; cdr3_length: 13; j_call: TRBJ2-1; v_call: TRBV5-8; clone_size: -; cdr3_nt: TGTGCCAGCAGCCCTGACACTCACAATGAGCAGTTCTTC; cdr3_aa: CASSPDTHNEQFF
d_call: TRBD2; cdr3_length: 16; j_call: TRBJ2-1; v_call: TRBV28; clone_size: -; cdr3_nt: TGTGCCAGCAGTTTGTTAGCGGGAGGGTCCTACAATGAGCAGTTCTTC; cdr3_aa: CASSLLAGGSYNEQFF
d_call: -; cdr3_length: 16; j_call: TRBJ1-6; v_call: TRBV7-2; clone_size: -; cdr3_nt: TGTGCCAGCAGATCAACAGGGAGCTCCTATAATTCACCCCTCCACTTT; cdr3_aa: CASRSTGSSYNSPLHF
d_call: -; cdr3_length: 14; j_call: TRBJ1-1; v_call: TRBV27; clone_size: -; cdr3_nt: TGTGCCAGCAGTTTAAGGGACAAGACCTCTGAAGCTTTCTTT; cdr3_aa: CASSLRDKTSEAFF
d_call: -; cdr3_length: 13; j_call: TRBJ1-1; v_call: TRBV29-1; clone_size: -; cdr3_nt: TGCAGCGTACAACGAGCGGAACAGGGCGTAGCTTTCTTT; cdr3_aa: CSVQRAEQGVAFF
d_call: -; cdr3_length: 15; j_call: TRBJ2-3; v_call: TRBV5-1; clone_size: few; cdr3_nt: TGCGCCAGCAGCTTGGAGGCGGGGCCCACGGATACGCAGTATTTT; cdr3_aa: CASSLEAGPTDTQYF
d_call: TRBD2; cdr3_length: 16; j_call: TRBJ2-5; v_call: TRBV7-9; clone_size: -; cdr3_nt: TGTGCCAGCAGCTTCTGGGGTGGGGGGGGGCAAGAGACCCAGTACTTC; cdr3_aa: CASSFWGGGGQETQYF
d_call: -; cdr3_length: 12; j_call: TRBJ2-3; v_call: TRBV29-1; clone_size: -; cdr3_nt: TGCAGCGTTGAAGAGGGCCGAGATACGCAGTATTTT; cdr3_aa: CSVEEGRDTQYF